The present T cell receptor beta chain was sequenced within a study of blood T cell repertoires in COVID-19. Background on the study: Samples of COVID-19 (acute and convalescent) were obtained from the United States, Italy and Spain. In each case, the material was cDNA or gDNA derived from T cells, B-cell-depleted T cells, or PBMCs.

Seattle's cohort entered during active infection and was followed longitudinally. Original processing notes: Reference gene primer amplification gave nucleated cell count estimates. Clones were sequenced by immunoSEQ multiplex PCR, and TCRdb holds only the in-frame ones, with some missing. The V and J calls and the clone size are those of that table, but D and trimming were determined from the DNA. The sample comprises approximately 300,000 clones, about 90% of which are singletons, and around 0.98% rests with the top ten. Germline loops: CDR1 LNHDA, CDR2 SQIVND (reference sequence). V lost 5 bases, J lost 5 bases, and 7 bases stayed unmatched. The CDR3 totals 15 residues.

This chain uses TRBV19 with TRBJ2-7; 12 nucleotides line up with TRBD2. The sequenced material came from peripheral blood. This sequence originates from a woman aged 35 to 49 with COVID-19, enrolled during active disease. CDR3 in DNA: TGTGCCAGTAGTCCCCGACTAGCGGGGGAACACGAGCAGTACTTC. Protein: CASSPRLAGEHEQYF. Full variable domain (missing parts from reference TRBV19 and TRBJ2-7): DGGITQSPKYLFRKEGQNVTLSCEQNLNHDAMYWYRQDPGQGLRLIYYSQIVNDFQKGDIAEGYSVSREKKESFPLTVTSAQKNPTAFYLCASSPRLAGEHEQYFGPGTRLTVT.